The present T cell receptor beta chain was sequenced within a study of beta chain features in type 1 diabetes. Overall study findings and caveats: Still unanswered here is whether HLA type influences TCRB rearrangement. People with Type 1 diabetes carried modestly yet significantly shorter TCRB CDR3s in all four CD4+ subsets. Shorter templates might be favored by PCR, and equally so in patients and in controls. Naive, central memory and Treg TCRB repertoires appeared more alike in patients than in healthy donors.

This clone has just a few counts. The antigen remains unidentified. Between the trimmed V and J ends, which lost 4 bases and 2 bases, there was a span of 13 bases. CDR3 length equals 15 residues. The germline gives CDR1 MNHEY, CDR2 SMNVEV (reference sequence). The study reverse transcribed the entire isolated RNA, so it sequenced expressed TCRB transcripts. TCRdb keeps only in-frame clones here, not all; method: immunoSEQ multiplex PCR. This sample carries some 250,000 clones, 9.5% to 13% of them seen once, and the ten largest clones take around 0.017%. The sequence came from a man aged 30-40 years with type 1 diabetes. The source material was naive CD4+ T cells from blood. The J gene is TRBJ2-3, the V gene TRBV27; TRBD2 might be the D (6 bases). The CDR3 region has the DNA TGTGCCAGCAGTTCGCCGGGACTTCACACAGATACGCAGTATTTT. Protein sequence: CASSSPGLHTDTQYF.